These T cell receptor beta chains were read from a single sample in a study of cytomegalovirus exposure and HLA in healthy donors. Clones were read by immunoSEQ multiplex PCR, and TCRdb kept only the in-frame ones, dropping some. This table lists around 57,000 clones. The specimen was PBMCs. Receptor source: a woman between 45 and 60 years old in good health and CMV-seropositive. Each CDR3 is given with its conserved first and last residue. D genes are given only for firm matches.

j_gene	v_gene	d_gene	CDR3aa	CDR3nt
TRBJ2-7	TRBV5-1	TRBD2	CASSSPTSGSAYEQYF	TGCGCCAGCAGCTCCCCGACTAGCGGGAGTGCCTACGAGCAGTACTTC
TRBJ2-3	TRBV7-2	-	CASSLEGVGVDTQYF	TGTGCCAGCAGCTTAGAAGGTGTAGGGGTAGATACGCAGTATTTT
TRBJ2-7	TRBV18	TRBD1	CASSPRTGQYEQYF	TGTGCCAGCTCACCCCGGACAGGGCAGTACGAGCAGTACTTC
TRBJ2-7	TRBV10-3	-	CAISVSDEQYF	TGTGCCATCAGTGTATCAGACGAGCAGTACTTC
TRBJ1-2	TRBV4-3	-	CASSLGLNYGYTF	TGCGCCAGCAGTTTGGGGCTCAACTATGGCTACACCTTC
TRBJ2-7	TRBV5-4	-	CASSRNSYEQYF	TGTGCCAGCAGCCGTAACTCCTACGAGCAGTACTTC
TRBJ2-3	TRBV4-2	-	CASSLSGVGYTTGDTQYF	TGTGCCAGCAGCCTAAGCGGAGTTGGGTACACTACGGGGGATACGCAGTATTTT
TRBJ1-2	TRBV19	TRBD1	CASSSLGQRLDGYTF	TGTGCCAGTAGTTCCCTGGGACAGAGATTGGATGGCTACACCTTC
TRBJ1-5	TRBV7-2	-	CASSLQGHSNQPQHF	TGTGCCAGCAGCTTACAGGGACATAGCAATCAGCCCCAGCATTTT
TRBJ1-2	TRBV9	-	CASSVGGSIYGYTF	TGTGCCAGCAGCGTAGGCGGCAGTATATATGGCTACACCTTC
TRBJ2-5	TRBV28	-	CASSFEDNPQETQYF	TGTGCCAGCAGTTTTGAGGACAACCCCCAAGAGACCCAGTACTTC
TRBJ2-2	TRBV5-1	-	CASSPPLGGDTGELFF	TGCGCCAGCAGCCCACCACTAGGAGGAGACACCGGGGAGCTGTTTTTT
TRBJ2-3	TRBV18	TRBD2	CASSPHRLAGGQLDTQYF	TGTGCCAGCTCACCACACCGACTAGCGGGAGGGCAATTAGATACGCAGTATTTT
TRBJ2-7	TRBV11-2	TRBD1	CASSLQGIRDEQYF	TGTGCCAGCAGTTTACAGGGGATCAGAGACGAGCAGTACTTC
TRBJ1-1	TRBV19	-	CASSIRRENTEAFF	TGTGCCAGTAGTATTCGCAGGGAGAACACTGAAGCTTTCTTT
TRBJ1-3	TRBV4-1	TRBD1	CASSQELGRGPGNTIYF	TGCGCCAGCAGCCAAGAGTTGGGCAGGGGGCCAGGAAACACCATATATTTT
TRBJ2-2	TRBV27	TRBD2	CASSMTSGVAGELFF	TGTGCCAGCAGTATGACTAGCGGGGTTGCCGGGGAGCTGTTTTTT
TRBJ2-2	TRBV30	-	CAWSVTSPGELFF	TGTGCCTGGAGTGTAACTAGCCCCGGGGAGCTGTTTTTT
TRBJ2-7	TRBV5-4	TRBD2	CASSLGTSGRRTYEQYF	TGTGCCAGCAGCTTAGGGACTAGCGGGCGAAGGACCTACGAGCAGTACTTC
TRBJ1-2	TRBV5-1	-	CASSLEGAGGYTF	TGCGCCAGCAGCTTGGAAGGGGCCGGGGGCTACACCTTC
TRBJ1-1	TRBV11-3	TRBD1	CASSPRTGGLNTEAFF	TGTGCCAGCAGCCCCCGGACAGGGGGCCTGAACACTGAAGCTTTCTTT
TRBJ2-7	TRBV5-6	TRBD2	CASSSGTSVHEQYF	TGTGCCAGCAGCTCCGGGACTAGCGTCCACGAGCAGTACTTC
TRBJ1-2	TRBV28	TRBD1	CASTTTGEGYGYTF	TGTGCCAGCACTACGACAGGGGAGGGGTATGGCTACACCTTC
TRBJ2-3	TRBV5-4	TRBD1	CASRKPGTASTDTQYF	TGTGCCAGCAGGAAGCCGGGGACAGCAAGCACAGATACGCAGTATTTT
TRBJ1-2	TRBV6-6	-	CASSYADGGYTF	TGTGCCAGCAGTTACGCGGATGGAGGCTACACCTTC
TRBJ1-1	TRBV5-4	-	CASSLYGVGGMNTEAFF	TGTGCCAGCAGCTTGTATGGAGTTGGAGGGATGAACACTGAAGCTTTCTTT
TRBJ2-5	TRBV30	TRBD2	CAWSPGGPQETQYF	TGTGCCTGGAGTCCGGGGGGACCTCAAGAGACCCAGTACTTC
TRBJ1-2	TRBV18	-	CASSPRSNSDGYTF	TGTGCCAGCTCACCACGAAGTAACTCGGATGGCTACACCTTC
TRBJ2-1	TRBV27	TRBD2	CASSLGLAGNNEQFF	TGTGCCAGCAGTTTGGGACTAGCGGGGAACAATGAGCAGTTCTTC
TRBJ1-2	TRBV6-5	TRBD1	CASSPTGNGYTF	TGTGCCAGCAGCCCGACAGGGAATGGCTACACCTTC
TRBJ2-3	TRBV9	TRBD2	CASSYSGSTDTQYF	TGTGCCAGCAGCTATAGCGGGAGCACAGATACGCAGTATTTT
TRBJ2-7	TRBV28	TRBD1	CASSSSGTGGAIYEQYF	TGTGCCAGCAGCTCATCCGGGACAGGGGGTGCCATCTACGAGCAGTACTTC